This TCR beta chain was retrieved from a study of T cell clonotyping in hematopoietic cell transplantation. Background on the study: Pretransplant recipient samples were taken after cytoreduction.

Sequenced by immunoSEQ multiplex PCR; TCRdb stores in-frame clones only, minus some. This table holds 25,000 to 35,000 clones, 60% to 75% found once. Study-level findings and limits: Recipient TCR diversity dropped after transplant; expanded clonotypes rose from day 30 to 180.

The sample's time point: recipient sample about 28 days before transplant, after cytoreduction. Samples: about 28 days before transplant, then days 30, 100 and 180 after. This clone occurred a few times. No antigen is known for it. There are 12 residues in the CDR3. V lost 2 bases, J lost 3 bases, and 8 bases lay in between. The germline V gene encodes CDR1 GTSNPN and CDR2 SVGIG (reference sequence). The sample consisted of peripheral blood mononuclear cells, taken before stem cell transplant. The TCR was taken from a man in his forties or fifties with myelodysplastic syndrome. Some clones in this sample may be carry-over from other donors' samples. This chain links TRBV30 with TRBJ2-7, with D tentatively TRBD2 (5 bases). The CDR3 loop is CAWSQTSYEQYF. The CDR3 bases are TGTGCCTGGAGTCAAACTAGCTACGAGCAGTACTTC.